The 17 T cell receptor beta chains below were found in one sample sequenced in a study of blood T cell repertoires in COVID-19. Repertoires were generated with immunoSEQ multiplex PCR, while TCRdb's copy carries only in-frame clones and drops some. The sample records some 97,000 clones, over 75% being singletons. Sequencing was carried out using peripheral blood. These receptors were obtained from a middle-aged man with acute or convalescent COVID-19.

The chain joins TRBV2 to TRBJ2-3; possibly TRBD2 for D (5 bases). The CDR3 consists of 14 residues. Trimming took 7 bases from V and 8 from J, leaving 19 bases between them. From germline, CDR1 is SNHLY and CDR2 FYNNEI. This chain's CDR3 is CASIRDFDRGTQYF. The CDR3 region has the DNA TGTGCCAGCATCCGAGACTTCGACCGGGGTACGCAGTATTTT.

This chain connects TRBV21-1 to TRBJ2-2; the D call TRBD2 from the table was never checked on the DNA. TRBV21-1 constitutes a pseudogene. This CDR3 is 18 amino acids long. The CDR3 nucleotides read TGTGCCAGCAGCAAAGCTCCTAGCGGGAGCACGAACACCGGGGAGCTGTTTTTT. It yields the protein CASSKAPSGSTNTGELFF.

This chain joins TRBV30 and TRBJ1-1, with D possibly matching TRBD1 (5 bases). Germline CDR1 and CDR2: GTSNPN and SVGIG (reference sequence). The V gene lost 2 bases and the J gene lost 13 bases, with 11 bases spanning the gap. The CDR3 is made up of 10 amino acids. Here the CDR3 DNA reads TGTGCCTGGAGTAGGAGACAGCTTTTCTTT. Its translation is CAWSRRQLFF. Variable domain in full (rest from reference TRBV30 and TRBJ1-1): SQTIHQWPATLVQPVGSPLSLECTVEGTSNPNLYWYRQAAGRGLQLLFYSVGIGQISSEVPQNLSASRPQDRQFILSSKKLLLSDSGFYLCAWSRRQLFFGQGTRLTVV.

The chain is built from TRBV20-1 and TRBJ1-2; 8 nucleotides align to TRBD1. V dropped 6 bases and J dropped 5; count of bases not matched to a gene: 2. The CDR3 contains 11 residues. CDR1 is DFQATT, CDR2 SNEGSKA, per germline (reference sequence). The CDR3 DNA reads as TGCAGTGCCCGGACAGGGTATGGCTACACCTTC. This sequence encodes CSARTGYGYTF.

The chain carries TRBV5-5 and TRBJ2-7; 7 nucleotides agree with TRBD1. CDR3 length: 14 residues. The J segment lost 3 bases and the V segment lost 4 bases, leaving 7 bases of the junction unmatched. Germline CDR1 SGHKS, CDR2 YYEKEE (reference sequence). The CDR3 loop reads CASSRMGQSYEQYF. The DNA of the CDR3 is TGTGCCAGCAGCCGAATGGGACAGAGCTACGAGCAGTACTTC.

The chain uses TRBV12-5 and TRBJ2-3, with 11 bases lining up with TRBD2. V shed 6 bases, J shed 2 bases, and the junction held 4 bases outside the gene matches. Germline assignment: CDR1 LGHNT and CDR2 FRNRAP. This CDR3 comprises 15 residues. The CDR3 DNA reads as TGTGCTAGTGGAGCACTAGCGGGGGTCACAGATACGCAGTATTTT. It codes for CASGALAGVTDTQYF.

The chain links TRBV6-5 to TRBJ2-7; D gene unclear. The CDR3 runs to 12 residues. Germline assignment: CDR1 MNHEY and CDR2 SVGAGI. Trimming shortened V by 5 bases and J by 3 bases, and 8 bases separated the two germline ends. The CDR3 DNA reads TGTGCCAGCAGTCGAATTAGCTACGAGCAGTACTTC. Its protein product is CASSRISYEQYF.

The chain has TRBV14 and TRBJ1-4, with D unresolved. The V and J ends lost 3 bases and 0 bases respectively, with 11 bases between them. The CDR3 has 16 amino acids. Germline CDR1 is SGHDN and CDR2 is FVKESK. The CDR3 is CASSHALDPTNEKLFF. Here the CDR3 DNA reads TGTGCCAGCAGCCATGCCCTAGACCCAACTAATGAAAAACTGTTTTTT.

This chain's CDR3 is CASSQENRPNYGYTF. The CDR3, as DNA: TGTGCCAGCAGCCAAGAAAACAGGCCTAACTATGGCTACACCTTC. The rearrangement links TRBV4-2 to TRBJ1-2; D is perhaps TRBD1 (5 bases). Germline V lookup: CDR1 LGHNA, CDR2 YNFKEQ. This CDR3 has 15 residues. Trimming took 0 bases from V and 0 from J, leaving 8 bases between them.

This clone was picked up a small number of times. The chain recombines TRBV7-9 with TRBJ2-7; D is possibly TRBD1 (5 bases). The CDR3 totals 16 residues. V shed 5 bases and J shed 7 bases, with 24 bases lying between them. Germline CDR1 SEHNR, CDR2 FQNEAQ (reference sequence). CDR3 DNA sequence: TGTGCCAGCAGCCAAACGCCAGGGTGGCGCAGTTCAGAGCAGTACTTC. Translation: CASSQTPGWRSSEQYF.

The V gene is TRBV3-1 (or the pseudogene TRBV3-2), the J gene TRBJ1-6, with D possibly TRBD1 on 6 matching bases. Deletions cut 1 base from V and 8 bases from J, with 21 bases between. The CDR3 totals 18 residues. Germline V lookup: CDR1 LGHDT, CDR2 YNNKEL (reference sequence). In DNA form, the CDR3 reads TGTGCCAGCAGCCAAGGAGGATTAACCGGGACACGGGATTCACCCCTCCACTTT. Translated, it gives CASSQGGLTGTRDSPLHF.

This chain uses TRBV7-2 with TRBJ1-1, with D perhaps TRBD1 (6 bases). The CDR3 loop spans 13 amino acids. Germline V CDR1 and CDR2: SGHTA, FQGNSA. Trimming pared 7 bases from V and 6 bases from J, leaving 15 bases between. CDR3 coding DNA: TGTGCCAGCAACTTCAGGGGTAACCCTGAAGCTTTCTTT. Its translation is CASNFRGNPEAFF.

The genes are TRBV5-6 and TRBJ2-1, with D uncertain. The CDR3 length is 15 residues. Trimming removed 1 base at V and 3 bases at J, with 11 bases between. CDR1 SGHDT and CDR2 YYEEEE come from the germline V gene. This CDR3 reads CASSLRRRIYNEQFF. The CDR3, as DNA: TGTGCCAGCAGCTTGCGGCGGCGGATCTACAATGAGCAGTTCTTC.

The CDR3: CASSLGAGPQTMDYTF. Written as DNA, the CDR3 is TGTGCCAGCAGCTTAGGGGCAGGTCCCCAGACTATGGACTACACCTTC. The chain joins TRBV7-2 to TRBJ1-2; D is unresolved. The CDR3 totals 16 residues. From germline, CDR1 is SGHTA and CDR2 FQGNSA. The germline V and J ends were trimmed by 1 base and 10 bases, with 22 bases remaining between them.

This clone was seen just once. The CDR3 DNA follows: TGTGCCAGCAGCTTAGAGGGACTCTATGGCTACACCTTC. It is translated as CASSLEGLYGYTF. The rearrangement links TRBV7-2 to TRBJ1-2; a possible D gene is TRBD1 (5 bases). The CDR3 covers 13 residues. V shed 1 base and J shed 4 bases, with 7 bases lying between them. Germline V lookup: CDR1 SGHTA, CDR2 FQGNSA.

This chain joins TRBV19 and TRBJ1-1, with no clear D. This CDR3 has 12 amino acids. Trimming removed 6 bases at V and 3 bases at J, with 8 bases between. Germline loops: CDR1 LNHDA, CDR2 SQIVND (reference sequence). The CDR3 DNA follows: TGTGCCAGTAGCAGACAATACACTGAAGCTTTCTTT. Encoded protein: CASSRQYTEAFF.

The CDR3 spells CASSQDPQTTNEKLFF. The CDR3 DNA sequence: TGCGCCAGCAGCCAAGATCCCCAGACAACTAATGAAAAACTGTTTTTT. The chain is built from TRBV4-1 and TRBJ1-4; no clear D gene. The CDR3 spans 16 residues. CDR1 is MGHRA and CDR2 is YSYEKL in the germline V gene. Trimming took off 0 bases at V and 0 bases at J, with 8 bases between the two ends.